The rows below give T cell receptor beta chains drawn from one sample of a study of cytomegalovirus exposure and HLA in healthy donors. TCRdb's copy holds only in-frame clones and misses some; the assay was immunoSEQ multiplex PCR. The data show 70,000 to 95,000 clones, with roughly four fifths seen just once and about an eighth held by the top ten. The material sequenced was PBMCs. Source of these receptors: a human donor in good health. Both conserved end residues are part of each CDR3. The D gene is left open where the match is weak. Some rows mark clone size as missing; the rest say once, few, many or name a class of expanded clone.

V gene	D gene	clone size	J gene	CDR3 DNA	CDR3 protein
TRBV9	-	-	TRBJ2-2	TGTGCCAGCAGCGTCCTTGGCCCCCCGAACACCGGGGAGCTGTTTTTT	CASSVLGPPNTGELFF
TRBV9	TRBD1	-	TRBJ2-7	TGTGCCAGCAGCGTAGATGGCAGGGGGCGCGACGAGCAGTACTTC	CASSVDGRGRDEQYF
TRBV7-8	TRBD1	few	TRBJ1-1	TGTGCCAGCAGCTTTGGGACAGGGAGAAACACTGAAGCTTTCTTT	CASSFGTGRNTEAFF
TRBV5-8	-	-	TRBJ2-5	TGTGCCAGCAGCTTGGAGTACGGCCAAGAGACCCAGTACTTC	CASSLEYGQETQYF
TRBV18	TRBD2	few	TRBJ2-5	TGTGCCAGCTCAACCAGGCCGGGACTAGGAGAGACCCAGTACTTC	CASSTRPGLGETQYF
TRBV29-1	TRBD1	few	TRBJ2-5	TGCAGCGTTGAAGATGGGCTGGGACAGGGGTGGGAGACCCAGTACTTC	CSVEDGLGQGWETQYF
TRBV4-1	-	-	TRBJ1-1	TGCGCCAGCAGCCAAGATGGGGGCTTAGACACTGAAGCTTTCTTT	CASSQDGGLDTEAFF
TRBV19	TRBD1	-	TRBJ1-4	TGTGCCAGTAGTATTTTCCCAGGGGGGAGTGAAAAACTGTTTTTT	CASSIFPGGSEKLFF
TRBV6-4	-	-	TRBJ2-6	TGTGCCAGCAGTGACCAGGTCTCTGGGGCCAACGTCCTGACTTTC	CASSDQVSGANVLTF
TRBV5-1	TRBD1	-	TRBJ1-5	TGCGCCAGCAGCCCGGACAGGAGCAATCAGCCCCAGCATTTT	CASSPDRSNQPQHF